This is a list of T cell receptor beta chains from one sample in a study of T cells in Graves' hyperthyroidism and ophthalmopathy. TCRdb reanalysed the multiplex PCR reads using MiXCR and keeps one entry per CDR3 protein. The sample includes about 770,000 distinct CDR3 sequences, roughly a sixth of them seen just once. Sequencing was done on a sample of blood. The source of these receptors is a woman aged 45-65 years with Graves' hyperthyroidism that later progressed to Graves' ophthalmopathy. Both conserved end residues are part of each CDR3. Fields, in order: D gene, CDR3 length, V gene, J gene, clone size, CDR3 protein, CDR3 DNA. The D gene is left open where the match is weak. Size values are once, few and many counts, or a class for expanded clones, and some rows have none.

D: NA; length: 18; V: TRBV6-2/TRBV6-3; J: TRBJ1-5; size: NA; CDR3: CASSLLWDTTNSNQPQHF; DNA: TGTGCCAGCAGTCTTTTATGGGACACCACCAATAGCAATCAGCCCCAGCATTTT
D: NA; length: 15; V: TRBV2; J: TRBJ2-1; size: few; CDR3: CASSDSGASYNEQFF; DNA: TGTGCCAGCAGTGATTCGGGGGCGTCCTACAATGAGCAGTTCTTC
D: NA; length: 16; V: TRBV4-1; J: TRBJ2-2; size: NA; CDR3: CASSQAPGAGTGELFF; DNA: TGCGCCAGCAGCCAAGCCCCAGGGGCCGGAACCGGGGAGCTGTTTTTT
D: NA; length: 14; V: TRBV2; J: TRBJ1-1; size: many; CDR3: CASSAQGSSTEAFF; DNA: TGTGCCAGCAGTGCACAGGGTTCTTCGACTGAAGCTTTCTTT
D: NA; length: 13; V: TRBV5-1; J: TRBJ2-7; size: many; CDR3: CASSLPYSYEQYF; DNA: TGCGCCAGCAGCTTACCCTACTCCTACGAGCAGTACTTC
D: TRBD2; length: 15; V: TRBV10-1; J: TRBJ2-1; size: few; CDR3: CASSDGGGLYNEQFF; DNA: TGCGCCAGCAGTGATGGGGGGGGTCTATACAATGAGCAGTTCTTC
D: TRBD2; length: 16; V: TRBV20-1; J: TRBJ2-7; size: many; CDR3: CSARGIAGPSSYEQYF; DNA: TGCAGTGCTAGAGGGATAGCGGGCCCGAGCTCCTACGAGCAGTACTTC
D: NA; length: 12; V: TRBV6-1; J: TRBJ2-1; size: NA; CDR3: CASSEPGYEQFF; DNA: TGTGCCAGCAGTGAGCCCGGATATGAGCAGTTCTTC
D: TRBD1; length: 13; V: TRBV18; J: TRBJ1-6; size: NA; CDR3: CASSPTGEAPLHF; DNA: TGTGCCAGCTCACCGACAGGGGAGGCACCCCTCCACTTT
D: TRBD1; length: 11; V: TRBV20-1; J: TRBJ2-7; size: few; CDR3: CSARGQFEQYF; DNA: TGCAGTGCTAGGGGACAGTTCGAGCAGTACTTC
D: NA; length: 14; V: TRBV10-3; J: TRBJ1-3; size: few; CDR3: CAISDGNSGNTIYF; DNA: TGTGCCATCAGTGACGGGAACTCTGGAAACACCATATATTTT
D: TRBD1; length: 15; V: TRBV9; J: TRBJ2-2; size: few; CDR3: CASSKQGTNTGELFF; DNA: TGTGCCAGCAGCAAACAGGGGACGAACACCGGGGAGCTGTTTTTT
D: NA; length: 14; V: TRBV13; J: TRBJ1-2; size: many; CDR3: CASSLRTANYGYTF; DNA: TGTGCCAGCAGCTTACGGACAGCAAACTATGGCTACACCTTC
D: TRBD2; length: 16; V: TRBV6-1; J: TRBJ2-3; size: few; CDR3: CASSGTSGPSTDTQYF; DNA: TGTGCCAGCAGCGGGACTAGCGGACCTAGCACAGATACGCAGTATTTT
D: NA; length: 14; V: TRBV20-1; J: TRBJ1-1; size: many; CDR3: CSARDSLGNTEAFF; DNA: TGCAGTGCTAGAGATAGTCTGGGGAACACTGAAGCTTTCTTT
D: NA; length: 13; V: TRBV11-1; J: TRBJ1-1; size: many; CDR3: CASSPQLDTEAFF; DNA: TGTGCCAGCAGCCCCCAGTTGGACACTGAAGCTTTCTTT
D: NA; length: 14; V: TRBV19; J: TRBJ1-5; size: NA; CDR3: CASSIGGEAQPQHF; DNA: TGTGCCAGTAGTATTGGAGGGGAGGCTCAGCCCCAGCATTTT
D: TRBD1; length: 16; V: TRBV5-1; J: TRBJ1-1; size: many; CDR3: CASSFGTGKTNTEAFF; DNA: TGCGCCAGCAGCTTCGGGACAGGGAAAACGAACACTGAAGCTTTCTTT
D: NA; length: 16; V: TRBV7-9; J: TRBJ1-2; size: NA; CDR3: CASSLGGRLSNYGYTF; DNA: TGTGCCAGCAGCTTAGGAGGCCGCCTGTCTAACTATGGCTACACCTTC
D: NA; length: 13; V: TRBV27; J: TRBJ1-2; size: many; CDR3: CASSFTGIHGYTF; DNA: TGTGCCAGCAGTTTCACGGGAATACATGGCTACACCTTC
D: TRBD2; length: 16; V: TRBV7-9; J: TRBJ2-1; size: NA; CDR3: CASSWGLAGGLVEQFF; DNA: TGTGCCAGCAGCTGGGGACTAGCGGGAGGGCTGGTTGAGCAGTTCTTC
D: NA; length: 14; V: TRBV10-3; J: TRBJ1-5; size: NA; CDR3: CAISESGIGQPQHF; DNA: TGTGCCATCAGTGAGTCCGGGATCGGTCAGCCCCAGCATTTT
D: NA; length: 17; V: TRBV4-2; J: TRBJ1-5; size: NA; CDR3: CASSQDTGAPLNQPQHF; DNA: TGTGCCAGCAGCCAAGATACGGGAGCTCCTCTCAATCAGCCCCAGCATTTT
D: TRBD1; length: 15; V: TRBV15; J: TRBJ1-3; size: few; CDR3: CATSREDRVENTIYF; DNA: TGTGCCACCAGCAGAGAGGACAGGGTGGAAAACACCATATATTTT
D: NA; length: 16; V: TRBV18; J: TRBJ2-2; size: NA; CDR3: CASSPRQTSTTGELFF; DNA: TGTGCCAGCTCACCACGGCAGACTAGTACCACCGGGGAGCTGTTTTTT
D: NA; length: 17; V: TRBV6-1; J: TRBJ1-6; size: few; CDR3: CASSDLAGGPSNSPLHF; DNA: TGTGCCAGCAGTGATTTGGCTGGGGGGCCTAGTAATTCACCCCTCCACTTT
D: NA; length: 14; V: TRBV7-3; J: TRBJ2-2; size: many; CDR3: CASSYGPNTGELFF; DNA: TGTGCCAGCAGCTATGGACCTAACACCGGGGAGCTGTTTTTT
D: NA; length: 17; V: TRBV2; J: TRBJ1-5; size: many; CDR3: CASSPTITAVSNQPQHF; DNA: TGTGCCAGCAGTCCAACCATCACGGCCGTAAGCAATCAGCCCCAGCATTTT
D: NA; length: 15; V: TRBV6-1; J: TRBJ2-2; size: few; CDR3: CASSQGPSRAGELFF; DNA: TGTGCCAGCAGCCAGGGCCCCTCTAGGGCCGGGGAGCTGTTTTTT
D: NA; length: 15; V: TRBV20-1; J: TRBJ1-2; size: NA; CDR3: CSAMSVSYLNYGYTF; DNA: TGCAGTGCTATGTCAGTGTCATACCTTAACTATGGCTACACCTTC
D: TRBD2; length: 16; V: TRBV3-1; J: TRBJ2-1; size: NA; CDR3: CASSQAGDLRGVEQFF; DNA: TGTGCCAGCAGCCAAGCGGGAGACCTGCGGGGGGTCGAGCAGTTCTTC
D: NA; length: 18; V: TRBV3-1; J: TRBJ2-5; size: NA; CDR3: CASSQDPTSRNQEKTQYF; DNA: TGTGCCAGCAGCCAAGATCCGACTAGTAGAAACCAAGAGAAGACCCAGTACTTC
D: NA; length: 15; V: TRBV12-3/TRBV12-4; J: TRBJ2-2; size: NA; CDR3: CASSFGGLNTGELFF; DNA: TGTGCCAGCAGTTTCGGGGGCCTAAACACCGGGGAGCTGTTTTTT
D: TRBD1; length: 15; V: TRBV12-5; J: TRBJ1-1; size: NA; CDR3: CASGSGTGGETEAFF; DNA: TGTGCTAGTGGTTCCGGGACAGGGGGCGAAACTGAAGCTTTCTTT
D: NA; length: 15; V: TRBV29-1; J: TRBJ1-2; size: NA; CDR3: CSVNAGQRANYGYTF; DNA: TGCAGCGTTAACGCCGGACAGCGAGCTAACTATGGCTACACCTTC
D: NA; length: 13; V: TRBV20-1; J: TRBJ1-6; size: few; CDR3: CSANRDRGSPLHF; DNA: TGCAGTGCTAACCGGGACCGCGGTTCACCCCTCCACTTT
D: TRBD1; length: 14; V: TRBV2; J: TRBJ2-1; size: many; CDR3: CASTTGQGYNEQFF; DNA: TGTGCCAGCACCACCGGACAGGGGTACAATGAGCAGTTCTTC
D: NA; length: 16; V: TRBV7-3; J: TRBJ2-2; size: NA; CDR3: CASSSVRTSGTGELFF; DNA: TGTGCCAGCAGCTCCGTCCGGACCTCGGGCACCGGGGAGCTGTTTTTT
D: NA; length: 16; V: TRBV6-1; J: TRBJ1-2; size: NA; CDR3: CASSPGQLSVNYGYTF; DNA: TGTGCCAGCAGTCCCGGACAGCTTTCAGTTAACTATGGCTACACCTTC
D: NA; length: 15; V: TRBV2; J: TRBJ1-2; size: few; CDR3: CASSQTDRRFYGYTF; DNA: TGTGCCAGCAGTCAAACAGACAGGAGGTTCTATGGCTACACCTTC
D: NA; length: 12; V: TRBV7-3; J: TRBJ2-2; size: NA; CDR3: CASSGLGGELFF; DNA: TGTGCCAGCAGCGGGCTTGGCGGGGAGCTGTTTTTT
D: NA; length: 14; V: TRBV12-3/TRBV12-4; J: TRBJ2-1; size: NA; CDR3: CASAVPGSYNEQFF; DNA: TGTGCCAGCGCGGTCCCGGGGAGTTACAATGAGCAGTTCTTC
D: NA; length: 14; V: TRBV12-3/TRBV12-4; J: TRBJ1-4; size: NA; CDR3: CASRGRASNEKLFF; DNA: TGTGCCAGCAGGGGAAGGGCCTCTAATGAAAAACTGTTTTTT
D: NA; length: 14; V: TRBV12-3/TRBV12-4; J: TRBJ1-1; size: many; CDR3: CASSLVILNTETFF; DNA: TGTGCCAGCAGTTTAGTAATACTAAACACTGAAACTTTCTTT
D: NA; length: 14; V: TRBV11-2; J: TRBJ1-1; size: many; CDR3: CASSLPDRNTEAFF; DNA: TGTGCCAGCAGCCTCCCGGACAGGAACACTGAAGCTTTCTTT
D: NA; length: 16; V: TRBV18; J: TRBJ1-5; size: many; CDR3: CASSPPDRDFNQPQHF; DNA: TGTGCCAGCTCACCTCCCGACCGGGATTTTAATCAGCCCCAGCATTTT
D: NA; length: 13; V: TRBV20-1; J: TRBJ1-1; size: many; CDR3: CSASGTPFSVAFF; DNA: TGCAGTGCGTCCGGGACACCGTTTTCCGTAGCTTTCTTT
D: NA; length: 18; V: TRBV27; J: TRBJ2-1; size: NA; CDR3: CASSLFFVWGANYNEQFF; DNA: TGTGCCAGCAGTTTATTCTTCGTCTGGGGGGCAAACTACAATGAGCAGTTCTTC
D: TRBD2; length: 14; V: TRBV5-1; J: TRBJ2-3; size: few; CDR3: CASRTSGATDTQYF; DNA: TGCGCCTCCCGGACTAGCGGGGCCACAGATACGCAGTATTTT
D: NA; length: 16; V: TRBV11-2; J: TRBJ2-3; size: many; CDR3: CASSAITAGRTDTQYF; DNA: TGTGCCAGCAGCGCCATAACAGCTGGGCGCACAGATACGCAGTATTTT
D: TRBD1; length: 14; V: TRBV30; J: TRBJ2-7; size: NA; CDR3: CAWKLDRGSYEQYF; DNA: TGTGCCTGGAAATTGGACAGGGGGAGTTACGAGCAGTACTTC
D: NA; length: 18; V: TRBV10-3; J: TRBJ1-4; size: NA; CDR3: CAISEGHPADGGNGKLFF; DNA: TGTGCCATCAGTGAGGGACATCCCGCCGACGGGGGTAATGGAAAACTGTTTTTT
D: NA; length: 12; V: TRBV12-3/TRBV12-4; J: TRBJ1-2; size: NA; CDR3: CASSVGDYGYTF; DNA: TGTGCCAGCAGTGTTGGGGACTATGGCTACACCTTC
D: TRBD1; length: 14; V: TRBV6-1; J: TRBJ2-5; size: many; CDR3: CASRGTGGLETQYF; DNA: TGTGCCAGCCGCGGGACAGGGGGCTTGGAGACCCAGTACTTC
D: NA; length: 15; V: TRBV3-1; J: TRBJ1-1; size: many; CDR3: CASSQDRLQNTEAFF; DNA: TGTGCCAGCAGCCAAGATAGACTCCAGAACACTGAAGCTTTCTTT